The next 8 T cell receptor beta chains were all read from a single sample in a study of blood T cells in healthy people across ages. It was with a sample-barcoded 5' primer and a J-beta primer mix that a second PCR of roughly 7 to 12 cycles was run. One entry per CDR3 protein results from TCRdb running MiXCR on the 5' RACE reads. Here the sample spans about 1 million distinct CDR3 sequences, roughly 24% being singletons. These data are also associated with another study on T cells of mothers and their children.

Sequencing was carried out using blood. All receptors come from a girl aged 2 to 10 in good health.

This clonotype came up a few times. The V call is TRBV10-3, the J call TRBJ2-2; D ambiguous. The CDR3 sequence is 17 residues long. Germline V gives CDR1 ENHRY, CDR2 SYGVKD. V gave up 3 bases and J gave up 2 bases, with 16 bases separating them. The CDR3: CAISDDTRLVNTGELFF. The CDR3 nucleotides are TGTGCCATCAGTGATGACACGCGGTTGGTTAACACCGGGGAGCTGTTTTTT.

The chain has TRBV6-1 and TRBJ1-2, with D maybe TRBD1 (5 bases). CDR3 size: 17 residues. In germline, CDR1 is MNHNS, CDR2 SASEGT. V gave up 3 bases and J gave up 5 bases, with 22 bases separating them. The CDR3 is CASSEGPTPSPFYGYTF. The CDR3 DNA reads TGTGCCAGCAGTGAGGGGCCGACACCATCTCCTTTTTATGGCTACACCTTC.

This clonotype was detected only once. The V gene is TRBV2, the J gene TRBJ2-1, with D possibly TRBD1 on 7 matching bases. Germline V gene sequence: CDR1 SNHLY, CDR2 FYNNEI. This CDR3 is 14 amino acids long. V was pared by 6 bases and J by 4 bases, with 13 bases between. The CDR3 sequence is CASRSRGEYNEQFF. CDR3 sequence (DNA): TGTGCCAGCAGGTCCAGGGGGGAGTACAATGAGCAGTTCTTC.

This clonotype was found a few times. The rearrangement joins TRBV3-1 to TRBJ2-7; no reliable D call. There are 15 residues in the CDR3. V shed 4 bases and J shed 0 bases, with 13 bases lying between them. Germline loops: CDR1 LGHDT, CDR2 YNNKEL (reference sequence). The CDR3 loop reads CASSLKAYNSYEQYF. The CDR3 DNA reads as TGTGCCAGCAGCCTCAAGGCCTATAACTCCTACGAGCAGTACTTC.

The chain combines TRBV6-1 with TRBJ2-7; D is unresolved. V lost 7 bases, J lost 4 bases, and 11 bases lay in between. This CDR3 is built from 12 residues. Germline V gene lookup returns CDR1 MNHNS and CDR2 SASEGT. The CDR3 DNA reads TGTGCCAGCAAGGGTGGGCCGTACGAGCAGTACTTC. Translated: CASKGGPYEQYF.

The chain combines TRBV7-2 with TRBJ2-3, with D unresolved. V was trimmed by 3 bases and J by 2 bases, leaving 12 bases between them. Germline V CDR1 and CDR2: SGHTA, FQGNSA. The CDR3 totals 15 residues. The CDR3 DNA is TGTGCCAGCAGCTTTGGACGGAGTTACACAGATACGCAGTATTTT. This codes for CASSFGRSYTDTQYF.

CDR3 DNA sequence: TGTGCCAGCAGGGTATTAGCGGGAGGAAGAGAGACCCAGTACTTC. Protein: CASRVLAGGRETQYF. V usage is TRBV2 and J usage is TRBJ2-5; 10 bases line up with TRBD2. The ends lost 6 bases at V and 4 bases at J; junction bases unmatched: 8. CDR1 and CDR2 (germline): SNHLY, FYNNEI. The CDR3 covers 15 residues.

The rearrangement links TRBV29-1 to TRBJ2-5; 10 nucleotides match TRBD1. CDR1 and CDR2 from the germline V gene are SQVTM and ANQGSEA. With V trimmed by 3 bases and J by 5 bases, 3 bases remained unmatched. This CDR3 has 13 residues. The CDR3, as DNA: TGCAGCGTTGACCGACAGGGGGCTGAGACCCAGTACTTC. It yields the protein CSVDRQGAETQYF.